Listed below are T cell receptor beta chains from one sample, sequenced in a study of T cells in localized non-small cell lung cancer. The repertoire was sequenced with immunoSEQ multiplex PCR; TCRdb's copy has only in-frame clones and lacks some. This sample has roughly 36,000 clones, with roughly nine tenths found just once. The sequencing here drew on PBMCs, taken before any cancer treatment. The receptors were sampled from a man aged 35 to 70 with stage II lung adenocarcinoma. Each CDR3 is given with its conserved first and last residue. The order of the fields is J gene, clone size, D gene, V gene, CDR3 protein, CDR3 DNA. D genes are given only for firm matches. Clone size is given for some rows only: seen once, a few or many times, or a class if the clone is expanded.

J: TRBJ1-5
size: NA
D: NA
V: TRBV18
CDR3: CASSPVGGRSNQPQHF
DNA: TGTGCCAGCTCACCGGTGGGGGGGCGAAGCAATCAGCCCCAGCATTTT

J: TRBJ2-6
size: NA
D: TRBD1
V: TRBV5-4
CDR3: CASSVGDRGAGANVLTF
DNA: TGTGCCAGCAGCGTCGGGGACAGGGGTGCCGGGGCCAACGTCCTGACTTTC

J: TRBJ2-7
size: once
D: NA
V: TRBV7-2
CDR3: CASSLVPRAGWGYEQYF
DNA: TGTGCCAGCAGCTTAGTCCCGAGGGCGGGGTGGGGCTACGAGCAGTACTTC

J: TRBJ2-3
size: NA
D: NA
V: TRBV9
CDR3: CASSVALTTDTQYF
DNA: TGTGCCAGCAGCGTAGCCCTTACCACAGATACGCAGTATTTT

J: TRBJ2-2
size: NA
D: TRBD2
V: TRBV7-2
CDR3: CASSLDTSGSFTGELFF
DNA: TGTGCCAGCAGCTTGGATACTAGCGGGAGTTTCACCGGGGAGCTGTTTTTT

J: TRBJ1-2
size: NA
D: NA
V: TRBV28
CDR3: CASSPEVWGYTF
DNA: TGTGCCAGCAGCCCCGAGGTTTGGGGCTACACCTTC

J: TRBJ1-3
size: NA
D: NA
V: TRBV28
CDR3: CASSSPVTGSIYF
DNA: TGTGCCAGCAGTTCCCCTGTTACGGGATCCATATATTTT

J: TRBJ1-1
size: NA
D: NA
V: TRBV5-1
CDR3: CASSLGGGNTEAFF
DNA: TGCGCCAGCAGCTTGGGAGGGGGGAACACTGAAGCTTTCTTT

J: TRBJ2-6
size: NA
D: TRBD1
V: TRBV28
CDR3: CASSSPRDRAFSGANVLTF
DNA: TGTGCCAGCAGTTCCCCCCGGGACAGGGCTTTCTCTGGGGCCAACGTCCTGACTTTC

J: TRBJ1-2
size: NA
D: NA
V: TRBV28
CDR3: CASSLLDRKNYGYTF
DNA: TGTGCCAGCAGTTTGCTCGACAGGAAGAACTATGGCTACACCTTC

J: TRBJ2-5
size: NA
D: TRBD2
V: TRBV5-4
CDR3: CASSYRLFGLASQGETQYF
DNA: TGTGCCAGCAGCTACAGATTATTCGGACTAGCATCCCAAGGGGAGACCCAGTACTTC

J: TRBJ1-5
size: NA
D: NA
V: TRBV28
CDR3: CASSLPPDTYSNQPQHF
DNA: TGTGCCAGCAGTTTACCTCCCGACACGTATAGCAATCAGCCCCAGCATTTT

J: TRBJ2-5
size: NA
D: NA
V: TRBV5-1
CDR3: CASSLAGKTTGETQYF
DNA: TGCGCCAGCAGCTTGGCCGGCAAAACGACGGGAGAGACCCAGTACTTC

J: TRBJ1-1
size: NA
D: NA
V: TRBV28
CDR3: CASRQRYGAFF
DNA: TGTGCCAGCAGACAGCGCTACGGAGCTTTCTTT

J: TRBJ1-1
size: NA
D: NA
V: TRBV6-6
CDR3: CASGSAWGNTEAFF
DNA: TGTGCCAGCGGGTCGGCTTGGGGGAACACTGAAGCTTTCTTT

J: TRBJ2-2
size: NA
D: NA
V: TRBV6-6
CDR3: CASSYARGNTGELFF
DNA: TGTGCCAGCAGTTACGCGCGGGGGAACACCGGGGAGCTGTTTTTT

J: TRBJ2-1
size: NA
D: TRBD2
V: TRBV7-2
CDR3: CASSSERLARLEFF
DNA: TGTGCCAGCAGCTCCGAAAGACTAGCGAGGCTGGAGTTCTTC

J: TRBJ2-5
size: NA
D: NA
V: TRBV6-1
CDR3: CASTSRTAQETQYF
DNA: TGTGCCAGCACCTCAAGGACTGCCCAAGAGACCCAGTACTTC

J: TRBJ1-1
size: NA
D: NA
V: TRBV7-2
CDR3: CASSLAQSTEAFF
DNA: TGTGCCAGCAGCTTGGCCCAAAGCACTGAAGCTTTCTTT

J: TRBJ1-4
size: NA
D: TRBD1
V: TRBV5-1
CDR3: CASSLQGEANEKLFF
DNA: TGCGCCAGCAGCCTACAGGGGGAGGCTAATGAAAAACTGTTTTTT

J: TRBJ2-4
size: NA
D: TRBD2
V: TRBV7-9
CDR3: CASSLVEAGFELAKNIQYF
DNA: TGTGCCAGCAGCTTAGTAGAAGCGGGATTTGAACTAGCCAAAAACATTCAGTACTTC

J: TRBJ2-7
size: NA
D: TRBD1
V: TRBV28
CDR3: CASSKLRGRTYEQYF
DNA: TGTGCCAGCAGTAAACTGAGGGGGCGCACCTACGAGCAGTACTTC

J: TRBJ2-7
size: NA
D: NA
V: TRBV27
CDR3: CASTRFGPGENEQYF
DNA: NA

J: TRBJ2-7
size: NA
D: NA
V: TRBV27
CDR3: CASSYGQGKQYF
DNA: TGTGCCAGCAGTTATGGGCAGGGAAAGCAGTACTTC

J: TRBJ2-5
size: once
D: NA
V: TRBV11-2
CDR3: CASSPEETQYF
DNA: TGTGCCAGCAGCCCTGAAGAGACCCAGTACTTC

J: TRBJ2-5
size: NA
D: NA
V: TRBV2
CDR3: CASSEGPGETQYF
DNA: TGTGCCAGCAGTGAAGGCCCAGGGGAGACCCAGTACTTC

J: TRBJ2-1
size: NA
D: TRBD2
V: TRBV19
CDR3: CASSLAIAGGTLGEQFF
DNA: TGTGCCAGTAGTCTAGCGATAGCGGGCGGGACCTTGGGTGAGCAGTTCTTC

J: TRBJ2-5
size: NA
D: NA
V: TRBV5-1
CDR3: CASSLGLHQETQYF
DNA: TGCGCCAGCAGCTTGGGACTCCACCAAGAGACCCAGTACTTC

J: TRBJ1-2
size: NA
D: NA
V: TRBV19
CDR3: CASSTRSLLYGYTF
DNA: TGTGCCAGTAGTACAAGGTCCCTTCTTTATGGCTACACCTTC

J: TRBJ1-1
size: NA
D: NA
V: TRBV6-4
CDR3: CASSETWNTEAFF
DNA: TGTGCCAGCAGTGAAACATGGAACACTGAAGCTTTCTTT

J: TRBJ2-1
size: NA
D: TRBD2
V: TRBV11-3
CDR3: CASSPLAGGTSSYNEQFF
DNA: TGTGCCAGCAGCCCACTAGCGGGAGGGACTAGCTCCTACAATGAGCAGTTCTTC

J: TRBJ2-2
size: NA
D: TRBD1
V: TRBV7-8
CDR3: CASTDPGQANTGELFF
DNA: TGTGCCAGCACCGATCCGGGACAGGCGAACACCGGGGAGCTGTTTTTT

J: TRBJ2-7
size: once
D: NA
V: TRBV7-5
CDR3: CVRSPFIKRLTYEQYF
DNA: TGTGTCAGAAGCCCCTTTATAAAGCGGCTCACCTACGAGCAGTACTTC

J: TRBJ1-3
size: NA
D: TRBD1
V: TRBV11-2
CDR3: CASTMGQGAWGNTIYF
DNA: TGTGCCAGCACCATGGGACAGGGAGCGTGGGGAAACACCATATATTTT

J: TRBJ1-1
size: NA
D: NA
V: TRBV29-1
CDR3: CSRSRGQPNTEAFF
DNA: TGCAGTCGAAGCAGGGGACAACCAAACACTGAAGCTTTCTTT

J: TRBJ2-5
size: NA
D: NA
V: TRBV11-2
CDR3: CASSLIGGIQETQYF
DNA: TGTGCCAGCAGCTTAATAGGGGGTATCCAAGAGACCCAGTACTTC

J: TRBJ2-1
size: NA
D: NA
V: TRBV7-7
CDR3: CASSLSRDAEQFF
DNA: TGTGCCAGCAGCTTGTCTCGGGACGCCGAGCAGTTCTTC

J: TRBJ2-7
size: NA
D: TRBD1
V: TRBV28
CDR3: CASSTGQGQAYEQYF
DNA: TGTGCCAGCAGCACGGGACAGGGGCAAGCCTACGAGCAGTACTTC

J: TRBJ2-1
size: NA
D: NA
V: TRBV28
CDR3: CASSLVNEQFF
DNA: TGTGCCAGCAGTTTGGTCAATGAGCAGTTCTTC

J: TRBJ1-2
size: NA
D: NA
V: TRBV28
CDR3: CASSLDRKKVRYGYTF
DNA: TGTGCCAGCAGCCTCGACAGGAAGAAAGTTAGATATGGCTACACCTTC

J: TRBJ2-3
size: NA
D: NA
V: TRBV10-2
CDR3: CASSESSGTDTQYF
DNA: TGCGCCAGCAGTGAGAGCTCTGGCACAGATACGCAGTATTTT

J: TRBJ2-7
size: NA
D: NA
V: TRBV12-5
CDR3: CASGDDTGREYDYEQYF
DNA: TGTGCTAGTGGGGATGACACAGGGCGGGAGTACGACTACGAGCAGTACTTC

J: TRBJ2-2
size: NA
D: NA
V: TRBV21-1
CDR3: CASSLGQGTTGELFF
DNA: TGTGCCAGCAGCTTAGGCCAGGGGACCACCGGGGAGCTGTTTTTT

J: TRBJ2-5
size: NA
D: TRBD2
V: TRBV6-6
CDR3: CASSWGLAGAETQYF
DNA: TGTGCCAGCAGTTGGGGACTAGCGGGAGCAGAGACCCAGTACTTC

J: TRBJ1-5
size: once
D: NA
V: TRBV28
CDR3: CASARFVGNQPQHF
DNA: TGTGCCAGCGCTCGTTTCGTAGGGAATCAGCCCCAGCATTTT

J: TRBJ1-1
size: NA
D: NA
V: TRBV27
CDR3: CASSLGREGLLSTEAFF
DNA: TGTGCCAGCAGTTTAGGCCGGGAGGGGCTTCTTTCCACTGAAGCTTTCTTT

J: TRBJ1-2
size: once
D: NA
V: TRBV28
CDR3: CASSSGVNYGYTF
DNA: TGTGCCAGCAGCTCAGGGGTTAACTATGGCTACACCTTC

J: TRBJ2-7
size: NA
D: TRBD2
V: TRBV5-6
CDR3: CASSLAGEAYEQYF
DNA: TGTGCCAGCAGCCTAGCGGGGGAAGCTTACGAGCAGTACTTC

J: TRBJ2-5
size: NA
D: NA
V: TRBV7-2
CDR3: CASSAIQETQYF
DNA: TGTGCCAGCAGCGCCATCCAAGAGACCCAGTACTTC

J: TRBJ2-2
size: NA
D: TRBD2
V: TRBV18
CDR3: CASSLPRLAMNTGELFF
DNA: TGTGCCAGCTCCCTACCACGACTAGCGATGAACACCGGGGAGCTGTTTTTT

J: TRBJ2-7
size: NA
D: NA
V: TRBV27
CDR3: CASSKLWLAGVKAYEQYF
DNA: TGTGCCAGCAGCAAATTGTGGCTAGCAGGAGTAAAGGCCTACGAGCAGTACTTC

J: TRBJ2-5
size: NA
D: NA
V: TRBV6-6
CDR3: CASSHQRGRETQYF
DNA: TGTGCCAGCAGTCATCAAAGGGGTCGGGAGACCCAGTACTTC

J: TRBJ1-2
size: NA
D: NA
V: TRBV28
CDR3: CASSPGPQAYTF
DNA: TGTGCCAGCAGCCCGGGTCCCCAGGCCTACACCTTC

J: TRBJ1-1
size: few
D: TRBD1
V: TRBV19
CDR3: CASSQTGINTEAFF
DNA: TGTGCCAGTAGTCAGACAGGGATTAACACTGAAGCTTTCTTT